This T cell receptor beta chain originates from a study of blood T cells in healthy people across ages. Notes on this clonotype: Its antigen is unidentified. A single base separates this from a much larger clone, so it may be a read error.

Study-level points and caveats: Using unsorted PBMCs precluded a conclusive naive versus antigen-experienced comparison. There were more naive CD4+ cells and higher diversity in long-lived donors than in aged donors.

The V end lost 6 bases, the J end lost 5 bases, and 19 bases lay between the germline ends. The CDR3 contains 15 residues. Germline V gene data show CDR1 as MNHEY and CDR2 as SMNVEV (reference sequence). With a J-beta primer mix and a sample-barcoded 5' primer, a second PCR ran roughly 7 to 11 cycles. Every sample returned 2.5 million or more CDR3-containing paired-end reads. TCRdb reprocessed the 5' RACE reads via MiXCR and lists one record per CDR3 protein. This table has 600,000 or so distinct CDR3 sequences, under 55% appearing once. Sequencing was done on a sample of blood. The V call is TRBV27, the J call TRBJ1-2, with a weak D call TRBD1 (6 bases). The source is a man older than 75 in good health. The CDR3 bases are TGTGCCAGCAGAAGGTCCGCGGGACACTTTTATGGCTACACCTTC. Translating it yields CASRRSAGHFYGYTF.